The 8 T cell receptor beta chains in this list originate from one sample, sequenced in a study of T cells in Graves' hyperthyroidism and ophthalmopathy. Amplified TCR beta CDR3 regions came from RNA transcripts. TCR CDR3 underwent first-round RT-PCR with the HTBI primer set. TCRdb called the multiplex PCR reads again in MiXCR, with one record for every CDR3 protein. The sample consists of 400,000 or so distinct CDR3 sequences, over 11% of them appearing once. The specimen sequenced was blood. These receptors were obtained from a man in his fifties with Graves' ophthalmopathy.

In this sample, this clonotype turned up once. One base away lies a much larger clone, so this may be a sequencing read error. The rearrangement links TRBV7-6 to TRBJ1-4, with 8 bases lining up with TRBD1. This CDR3 contains 14 residues. The germline V gene encodes CDR1 SGHVS and CDR2 FNYEAQ. V lost 3 bases, J lost 8 bases, and 5 bases stayed unmatched. The CDR3 DNA follows: TGTGCCAGCAGCTTGGGACAGGATGAGGAAAAACTGTTTTTT. Its protein product is CASSLGQDEEKLFF.

This clonotype was recorded at least ten times. The V call is TRBV7-9, the J call TRBJ1-4, with 8 bases matching TRBD1. Germline V lookup: CDR1 SEHNR, CDR2 FQNEAQ (reference sequence). Trimming cost V 2 bases and J 7 bases; bases outside gene matches: 9. The CDR3 consists of 16 residues. CDR3 loop: CASSLIQGAKGEKLFF. The CDR3 region has the DNA TGTGCCAGCAGCTTAATCCAGGGGGCAAAGGGTGAAAAACTGTTTTTT.

This clonotype was observed at least ten times. The chain couples TRBV28 to TRBJ2-7; D may be TRBD1 (5 bases). Germline CDR1 is MDHEN and CDR2 is SYDVKM. The germline V and J ends were trimmed by 10 bases and 6 bases, with 16 bases remaining between them. The CDR3 extends over 12 amino acids. This chain's CDR3 is CATQGRIREQYF. As DNA, the CDR3 is TGTGCCACCCAGGGTAGGATACGCGAGCAGTACTTC. Looking up the rest from reference TRBV28 and TRBJ2-7 gives the full variable domain: DVKVTQSSRYLVKRTGEKVFLECVQDMDHENMFWYRQDPGLGLRLIYFSYDVKMKEKGDIPEGYSVSREKKERFSLILESASTNQTSMYLCATQGRIREQYFGPGTRLTVT.

V usage is TRBV2 and J usage is TRBJ1-4; the match to TRBD1 covers 10 bases. J was trimmed by 8 bases and V by 8 bases; bases with no gene match: 14. This CDR3 spans 16 amino acids. Germline lookup yields CDR1 SNHLY and CDR2 FYNNEI. The CDR3 sequence is CASSPRIGQGDEKLFF. The CDR3 bases are TGTGCCAGCTCACCTCGGATCGGACAGGGGGACGAAAAACTGTTTTTT.

This clonotype has at least ten counts. The chain carries TRBV11-2 and TRBJ1-2, with 7 bases fitting TRBD1. The CDR3 sequence is 15 residues long. Germline loops: CDR1 SGHAT, CDR2 FQNNGV. V lost 5 bases, J lost 2 bases, and 8 bases stayed unmatched. Here the CDR3 reads CASSTRQGRNYGYTF. The CDR3, as DNA: TGTGCCAGCAGCACTAGACAGGGACGGAACTATGGCTACACCTTC.

The genes are TRBV28 and TRBJ2-1, with 16 positions matching TRBD2. This CDR3 has 18 amino acids. Trimming at V came to 3 bases and at J to 5 bases, leaving 7 bases not matched to a gene. CDR1 is MDHEN, CDR2 SYDVKM, per germline. The CDR3 reads CASSFPGTSGRANNEQFF. CDR3 DNA sequence: TGTGCCAGCAGTTTCCCCGGGACTAGCGGGAGGGCCAACAATGAGCAGTTCTTC.

This clonotype was observed at least ten times. The gene calls are TRBV18 and TRBJ1-4; TRBD1 is a possible D gene (6 bases). CDR1 and CDR2 from the germline V gene are KGHSH and LQKENI. The CDR3 consists of 15 residues. V was cut by 6 bases and J by 8 bases, with 19 bases left in between. The CDR3 DNA sequence: TGTGCCAGCTCCCCGAACAGGGTCGAGCAGGAAAAACTGTTTTTT. Protein product: CASSPNRVEQEKLFF.

In its sample, this clonotype was seen many times. At one end the junction does not follow the germline gene, possibly because of a read error. This chain connects TRBV7-9 to TRBJ1-1; D remains ambiguous. The CDR3 loop spans 14 amino acids. Per the germline V gene, CDR1 is SEHNR and CDR2 is FQNEAQ (reference sequence). The CDR3 sequence is CASSLAGMNTEAFF. The CDR3 DNA reads TGCGCCAGCAGCTTGGCGGGCATGAACACTGAAGCTTTCTTT.